The TCR beta chain under discussion was sequenced for a study of T cell responses to AZD1222 COVID-19 vaccine. The germline gives CDR1 SGHNT, CDR2 YYREEE (reference sequence). The CDR3 covers 14 residues. V lost 5 bases, J lost 4 bases, and 12 bases lay in between. Profiled with immunoSEQ multiplex PCR; TCRdb holds only in-frame clones, not every one. Of under 150,000 clones in the sample, approximately 84% were seen once. The clonotype originates from an adult in good health. Sequenced here: peripheral blood, sampled on day 0 of AZD1222 vaccination. V gene TRBV5-4 combines with J gene TRBJ1-4; D perhaps matches TRBD1 (5 bases). This CDR3 is CASRADSYNEKLFF. CDR3 nucleotide sequence: TGTGCCAGCAGGGCTGACAGCTATAATGAAAAACTGTTTTTT.